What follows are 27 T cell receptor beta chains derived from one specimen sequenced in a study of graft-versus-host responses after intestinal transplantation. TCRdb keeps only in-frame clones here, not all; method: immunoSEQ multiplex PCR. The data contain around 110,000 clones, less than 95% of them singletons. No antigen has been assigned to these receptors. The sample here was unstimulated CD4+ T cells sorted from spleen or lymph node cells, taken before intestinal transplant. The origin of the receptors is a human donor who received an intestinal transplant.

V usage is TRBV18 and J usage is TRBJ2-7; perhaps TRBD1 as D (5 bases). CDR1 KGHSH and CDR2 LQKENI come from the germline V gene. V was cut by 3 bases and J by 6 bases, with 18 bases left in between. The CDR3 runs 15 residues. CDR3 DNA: TGTGCCAGCTCACCGCCAAGACAGCTATGGGGCGAGCAGTACTTC. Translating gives CASSPPRQLWGEQYF.

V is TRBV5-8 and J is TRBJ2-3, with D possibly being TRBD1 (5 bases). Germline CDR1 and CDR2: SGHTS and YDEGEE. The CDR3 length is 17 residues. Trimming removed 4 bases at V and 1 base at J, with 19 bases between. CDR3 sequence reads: CASSIRQPRTGTDTQYF. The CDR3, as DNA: TGTGCCAGCAGCATAAGACAGCCCCGCACGGGCACAGATACGCAGTATTTT. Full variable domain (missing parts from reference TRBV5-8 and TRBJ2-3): EAGVTQSPTHLIKTRGQQATLRCSPISGHTSVYWYQQALGLGLQFLLWYDEGEERNRGNFPPRFSGRQFPNYSSELNVNALELEDSALYLCASSIRQPRTGTDTQYFGPGTRLTVL.

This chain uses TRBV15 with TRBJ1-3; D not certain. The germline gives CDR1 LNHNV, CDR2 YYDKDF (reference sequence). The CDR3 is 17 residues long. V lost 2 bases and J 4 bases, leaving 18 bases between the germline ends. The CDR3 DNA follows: TGTGCCACCAGCAGACACAACCGAGGACTCTTAGGAAACACCATATATTTT. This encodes CATSRHNRGLLGNTIYF.

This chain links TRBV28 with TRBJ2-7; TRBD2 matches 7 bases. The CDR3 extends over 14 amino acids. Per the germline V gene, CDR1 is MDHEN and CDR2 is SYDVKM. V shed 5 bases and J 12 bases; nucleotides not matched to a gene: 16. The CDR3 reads CASSPDLAGVSRYF. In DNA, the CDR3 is TGTGCCAGCAGTCCCGACCTCGCGGGAGTGTCTCGGTACTTC.

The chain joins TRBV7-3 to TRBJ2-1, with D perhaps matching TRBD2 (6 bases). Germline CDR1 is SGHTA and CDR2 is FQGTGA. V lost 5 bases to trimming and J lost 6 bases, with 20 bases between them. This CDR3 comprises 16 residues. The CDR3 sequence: CASSPSEAGNPNEQFF. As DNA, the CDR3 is TGTGCCAGCAGCCCCAGTGAGGCGGGAAACCCCAATGAGCAGTTCTTC.

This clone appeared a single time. CDR3 DNA: TGCAGCGCTTCGGGGGGGGCCGTCTCCTACAATGAGCAGTTCTTC. Translation gives CSASGGAVSYNEQFF. The gene calls are TRBV29-1 and TRBJ2-1; 8 nucleotides line up with TRBD2. The trim removed 7 bases at V and 0 bases at J, leaving 8 bases unmatched. In germline, CDR1 is SQVTM, CDR2 ANQGSEA. The length of the CDR3 is 15 residues.

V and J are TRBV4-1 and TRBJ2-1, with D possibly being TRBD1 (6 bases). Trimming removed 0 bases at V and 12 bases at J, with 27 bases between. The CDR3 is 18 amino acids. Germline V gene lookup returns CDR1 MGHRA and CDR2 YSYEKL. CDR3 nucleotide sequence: TGCGCCAGCAGCCAAGATATGCGTTCGGGACAAATTACAATGAGGCAGTTCTTC. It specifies CASSQDMRSGQITMRQFF.

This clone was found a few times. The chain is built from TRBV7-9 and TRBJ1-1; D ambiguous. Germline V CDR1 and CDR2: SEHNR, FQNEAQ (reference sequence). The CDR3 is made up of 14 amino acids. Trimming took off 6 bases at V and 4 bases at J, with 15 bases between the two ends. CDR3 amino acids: CASSLAWRGTEAFF. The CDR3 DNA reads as TGTGCCAGCAGTCTGGCTTGGCGGGGCACTGAAGCTTTCTTT. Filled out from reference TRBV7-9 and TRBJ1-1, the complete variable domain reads DTGVSQNPRHKITKRGQNVTFRCDPISEHNRLYWYRQTLGQGPEFLTYFQNEAQLEKSRLLSDRFSAERPKGSFSTLEIQRTEQGDSAMYLCASSLAWRGTEAFFGQGTRLTVV.

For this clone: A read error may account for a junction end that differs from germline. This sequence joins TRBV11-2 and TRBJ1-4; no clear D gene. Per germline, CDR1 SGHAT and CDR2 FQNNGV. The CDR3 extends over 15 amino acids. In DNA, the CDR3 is TGTGCCAGCAGCTTAGGGCAGGTTACTAGTGAAAAACTGTTTTTT. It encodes CASSLGQVTSEKLFF.

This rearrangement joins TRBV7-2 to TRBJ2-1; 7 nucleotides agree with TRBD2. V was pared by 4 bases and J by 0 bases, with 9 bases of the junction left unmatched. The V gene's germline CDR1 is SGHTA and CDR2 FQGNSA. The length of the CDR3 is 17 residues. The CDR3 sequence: CASSSPAGLISYNEQFF. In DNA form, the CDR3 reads TGTGCCAGCAGCTCCCCAGCGGGGTTGATCTCCTACAATGAGCAGTTCTTC.

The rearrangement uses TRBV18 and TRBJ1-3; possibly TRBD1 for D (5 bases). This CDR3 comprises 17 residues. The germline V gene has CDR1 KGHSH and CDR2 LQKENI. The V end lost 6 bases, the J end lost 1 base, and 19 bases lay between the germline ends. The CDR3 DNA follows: TGTGCCAGCTCTCCCCGGAGGACCGGGGGTTCTGGAAACACCATATATTTT. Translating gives CASSPRRTGGSGNTIYF.

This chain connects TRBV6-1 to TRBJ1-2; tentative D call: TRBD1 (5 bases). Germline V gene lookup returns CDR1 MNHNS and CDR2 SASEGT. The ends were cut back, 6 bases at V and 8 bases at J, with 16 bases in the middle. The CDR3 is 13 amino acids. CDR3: CASRRGGREGYTF. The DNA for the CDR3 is TGTGCCAGCAGGAGGGGAGGCAGGGAGGGCTACACCTTC.

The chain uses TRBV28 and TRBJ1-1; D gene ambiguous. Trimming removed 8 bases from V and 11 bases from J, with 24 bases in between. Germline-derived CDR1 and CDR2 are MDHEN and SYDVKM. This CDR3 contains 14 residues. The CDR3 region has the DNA TGTGCCAGCGATTTCCTCAGGACTCCCAGATGGGCTTTCTTT. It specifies CASDFLRTPRWAFF.

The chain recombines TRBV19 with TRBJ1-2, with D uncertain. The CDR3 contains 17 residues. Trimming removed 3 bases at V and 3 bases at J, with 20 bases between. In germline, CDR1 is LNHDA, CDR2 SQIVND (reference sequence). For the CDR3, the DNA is TGTGCCAGTAGTATCTTCCCACAGCCGGCTCGTTACTATGGCTACACCTTC. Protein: CASSIFPQPARYYGYTF.

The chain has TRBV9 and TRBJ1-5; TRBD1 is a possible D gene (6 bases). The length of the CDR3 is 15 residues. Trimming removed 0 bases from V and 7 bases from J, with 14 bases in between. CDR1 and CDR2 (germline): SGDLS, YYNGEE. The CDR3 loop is CASSVDGTRGQPQHF. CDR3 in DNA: TGTGCCAGCAGCGTAGATGGCACCAGGGGCCAGCCCCAGCATTTT.

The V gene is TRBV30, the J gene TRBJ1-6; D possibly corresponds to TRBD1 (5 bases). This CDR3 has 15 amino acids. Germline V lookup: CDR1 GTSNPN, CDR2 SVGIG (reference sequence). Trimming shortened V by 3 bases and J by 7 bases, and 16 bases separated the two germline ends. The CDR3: CAWRENRRMNSPLHF. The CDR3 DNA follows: TGTGCCTGGAGGGAAAACAGGAGAATGAATTCACCCCTCCACTTT.

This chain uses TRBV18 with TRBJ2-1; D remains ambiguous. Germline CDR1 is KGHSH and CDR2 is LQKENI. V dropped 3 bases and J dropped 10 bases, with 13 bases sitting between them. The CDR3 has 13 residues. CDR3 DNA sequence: TGTGCCAGCTCACCGTCGGTCGCCCGGGAGCAGTTCTTC. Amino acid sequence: CASSPSVAREQFF.

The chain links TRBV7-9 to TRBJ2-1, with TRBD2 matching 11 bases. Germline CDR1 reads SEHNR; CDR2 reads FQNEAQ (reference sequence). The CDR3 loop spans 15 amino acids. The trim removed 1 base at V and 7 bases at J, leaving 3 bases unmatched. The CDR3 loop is CASSLVAGGINEQFF. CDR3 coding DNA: TGTGCCAGCAGCTTAGTAGCGGGAGGGATTAATGAGCAGTTCTTC.

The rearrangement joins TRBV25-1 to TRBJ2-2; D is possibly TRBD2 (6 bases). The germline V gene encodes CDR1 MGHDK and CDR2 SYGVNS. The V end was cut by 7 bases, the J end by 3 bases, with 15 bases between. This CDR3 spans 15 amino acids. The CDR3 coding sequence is TGTGCCAGCAAGGAGGGTTGGCAAGACACCGGGGAGCTGTTTTTT. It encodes CASKEGWQDTGELFF.

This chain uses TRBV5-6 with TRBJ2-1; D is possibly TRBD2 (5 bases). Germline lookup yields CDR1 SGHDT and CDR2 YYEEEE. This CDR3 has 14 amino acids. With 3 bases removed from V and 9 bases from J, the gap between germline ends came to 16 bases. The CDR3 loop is CASSWEVRRGEQFF. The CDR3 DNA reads TGTGCCAGCAGCTGGGAAGTACGTCGGGGTGAGCAGTTCTTC.

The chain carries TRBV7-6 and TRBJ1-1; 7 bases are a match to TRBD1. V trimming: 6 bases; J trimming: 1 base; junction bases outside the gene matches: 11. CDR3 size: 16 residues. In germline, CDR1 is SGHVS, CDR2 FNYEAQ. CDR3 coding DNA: TGTGCCAGCAGGAAAGAGACCGGGACAGCGAACACTGAAGCTTTCTTT. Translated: CASRKETGTANTEAFF.

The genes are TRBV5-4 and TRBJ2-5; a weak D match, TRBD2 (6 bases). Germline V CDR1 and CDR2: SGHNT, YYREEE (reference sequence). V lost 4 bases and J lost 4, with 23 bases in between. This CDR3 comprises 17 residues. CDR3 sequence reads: CASSPASGVKAVETQYF. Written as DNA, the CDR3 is TGTGCCAGCAGCCCTGCCTCGGGAGTTAAAGCGGTAGAGACCCAGTACTTC.

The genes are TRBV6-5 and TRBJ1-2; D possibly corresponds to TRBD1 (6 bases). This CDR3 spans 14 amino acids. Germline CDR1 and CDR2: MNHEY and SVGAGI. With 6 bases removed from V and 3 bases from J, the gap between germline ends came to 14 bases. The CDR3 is CASRFRQEHYGYTF. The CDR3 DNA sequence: TGTGCCAGCAGATTCAGACAGGAACACTATGGCTACACCTTC.

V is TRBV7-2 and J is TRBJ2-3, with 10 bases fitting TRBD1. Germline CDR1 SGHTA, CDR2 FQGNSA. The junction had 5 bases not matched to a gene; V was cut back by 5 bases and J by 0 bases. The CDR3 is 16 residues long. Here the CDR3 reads CASSPGQGLSTDTQYF. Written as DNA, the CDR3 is TGTGCCAGCAGCCCGGGACAGGGGCTGAGCACAGATACGCAGTATTTT.

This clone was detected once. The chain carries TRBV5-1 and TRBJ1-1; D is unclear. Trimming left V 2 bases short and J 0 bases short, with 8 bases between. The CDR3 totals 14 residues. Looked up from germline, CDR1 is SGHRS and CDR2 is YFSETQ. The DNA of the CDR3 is TGCGCCAGCAGCTTCCAAGACATGAACACTGAAGCTTTCTTT. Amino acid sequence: CASSFQDMNTEAFF.

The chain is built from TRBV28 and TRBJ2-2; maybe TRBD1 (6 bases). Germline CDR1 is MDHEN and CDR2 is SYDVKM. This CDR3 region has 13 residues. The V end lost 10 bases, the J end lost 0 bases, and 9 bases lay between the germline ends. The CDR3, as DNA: TGTGCCACCACAGGGTCGAACACCGGGGAGCTGTTTTTT. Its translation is CATTGSNTGELFF.

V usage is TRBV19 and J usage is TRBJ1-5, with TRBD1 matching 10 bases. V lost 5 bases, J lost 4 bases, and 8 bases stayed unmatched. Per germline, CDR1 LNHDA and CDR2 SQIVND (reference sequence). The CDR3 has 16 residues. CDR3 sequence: CASSPWDRGLNQPQHF. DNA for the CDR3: TGTGCCAGTAGTCCATGGGACAGGGGTTTGAATCAGCCCCAGCATTTT. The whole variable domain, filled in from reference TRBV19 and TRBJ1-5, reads DGGITQSPKYLFRKEGQNVTLSCEQNLNHDAMYWYRQDPGQGLRLIYYSQIVNDFQKGDIAEGYSVSREKKESFPLTVTSAQKNPTAFYLCASSPWDRGLNQPQHFGDGTRLSIL.